These 27 T cell receptor beta chains came from one sample sequenced in a study of CD8 T cells in ankylosing spondylitis. TCRdb itself ran the 5' RACE reads through MiXCR, one entry per CDR3 protein. This table has a few hundred thousand distinct CDR3 sequences, 20% to 25% appearing once. No cognate antigen is known for these TCRs. Study outcomes and limitations: It appeared that ankylosing spondylitis blood was characterized by a TCR beta motif of about eight highly homologous variants.

Sample: blood, either unsorted or a sorted T cell fraction (not recorded which). The origin of the receptors is a male donor with ankylosing spondylitis.

The table lists this clonotype with a few counts. The rearrangement links TRBV29-1 to TRBJ1-3; D is undetermined. Germline V CDR1 and CDR2: SQVTM, ANQGSEA. Trimming cost V 7 bases and J 1 base, with 8 bases left between them. The CDR3 loop spans 12 amino acids. The CDR3 reads CSGLDSGNTIYF. The CDR3 region has the DNA TGCAGCGGTCTCGATTCTGGAAACACCATATATTTT.

The chain recombines TRBV12-3 or TRBV12-4 with TRBJ1-1; D uncertain. The CDR3 has 14 residues. The germline V and J ends were trimmed by 5 bases and 3 bases, with 13 bases remaining between them. The CDR3 nucleotides are TGTGCCAGCAGTCCTCCCCGCGCCTACACTGAAGCTTTCTTT. Encoded protein: CASSPPRAYTEAFF.

CDR3 DNA sequence: TGTGCCAGCAGCGTAGAAGTGGCTGGGGACTGGTGGAACCCAGATACGCAGTATTTT. It is translated as CASSVEVAGDWWNPDTQYF. The gene calls are TRBV9 and TRBJ2-3, with a tentative D call TRBD2 (6 bases). Per the germline V gene, CDR1 is SGDLS and CDR2 is YYNGEE. V was cut by 0 bases and J by 4 bases, with 24 bases left in between. The CDR3 sequence is 19 residues long.

The V call is TRBV20-1, the J call TRBJ2-5; the D gene could be TRBD1 or TRBD2 (5 bases each). The CDR3 extends over 15 amino acids. Germline CDR1 and CDR2: DFQATT and SNEGSKA (reference sequence). The V end was cut by 8 bases, the J end by 3 bases, with 22 bases between. The CDR3 nucleotides read TGCAGTTGGGTTAGACCGGGGCTGCAAAAAGAGACCCAGTACTTC. Translated: CSWVRPGLQKETQYF.

This chain uses TRBV20-1 with TRBJ2-7, with D tentatively TRBD1 (6 bases). Germline V lookup: CDR1 DFQATT, CDR2 SNEGSKA (reference sequence). CDR3 length: 15 residues. V was cut by 6 bases and J by 0 bases, with 18 bases left in between. CDR3 in DNA: TGCAGTGCAACATACGGGACACAGAGCTCCTACGAGCAGTACTTC. The encoded protein is CSATYGTQSSYEQYF.

This clonotype was picked up a small number of times. The V gene is TRBV29-1, the J gene TRBJ1-3; no definite D call. From germline, CDR1 is SQVTM and CDR2 ANQGSEA. The CDR3 loop spans 15 amino acids. Trimming pared 3 bases from V and 0 bases from J, leaving 12 bases between. CDR3: CSVDAEASSGNTIYF. Here the CDR3 DNA reads TGCAGCGTTGATGCGGAGGCCTCCTCTGGAAACACCATATATTTT. The full variable domain, completed using reference TRBV29-1 and TRBJ1-3, is SAVISQKPSRDICQRGTSLTIQCQVDSQVTMMFWYRQQPGQSLTLIATANQGSEATYESGFVIDKFPISRPNLTFSTLTVSNMSPEDSSIYLCSVDAEASSGNTIYFGEGSWLTVV.

The table lists this clonotype with a few counts. Here the CDR3 DNA reads TGCAGCGTTGAAGATCGGGACAGGCCGAACACCGGGGAGCTGTTTTTT. This encodes CSVEDRDRPNTGELFF. The chain uses TRBV29-1 and TRBJ2-2; 8 nucleotides align to TRBD1. Per germline, CDR1 SQVTM and CDR2 ANQGSEA. This CDR3 contains 16 residues. V lost 0 bases, J lost 0 bases, and 3 bases stayed unmatched.

This clonotype occurred a few times. The chain's CDR3 is CASSPGLAEGDEQFF. CDR3 in DNA: TGTGCCAGCAGCCCAGGACTAGCGGAAGGAGATGAGCAGTTCTTC. V usage is TRBV12-3 or TRBV12-4 and J usage is TRBJ2-1; 10 nucleotides match TRBD2. J was trimmed by 8 bases and V by 6 bases; bases with no gene match: 10. This CDR3 comprises 15 residues.

The chain carries TRBV6-2 or TRBV6-3 and TRBJ1-2; no clear D gene. Germline CDR1 and CDR2: MNHEY and SVGEGT. The CDR3 totals 14 residues. With 5 bases removed from V and 4 bases from J, the gap between germline ends came to 14 bases. The CDR3 loop is CASSPAPGGYGYTF. The DNA for the CDR3 is TGTGCCAGCAGTCCGGCCCCCGGAGGCTATGGCTACACCTTC.

This clonotype has more than one count but fewer than ten. V gene TRBV19 combines with J gene TRBJ1-5; 8 bases match TRBD1. The germline CDR1 and CDR2 sequences are LNHDA and SQIVND (reference sequence). The CDR3 consists of 14 residues. V lost 5 bases, J lost 5 bases, and 5 bases stayed unmatched. The CDR3 bases are TGTGCCAGTAGTGGACAGGGATCTTATCAGCCCCAGCATTTT. Translating it yields CASSGQGSYQPQHF.

The CDR3 loop is CASSLTPREREQYF. The CDR3 DNA reads TGTGCCAGCAGTTTGACCCCAAGGGAGCGCGAGCAGTACTTC. The chain carries TRBV28 and TRBJ2-7, with D tentatively TRBD2 (5 bases). The CDR3 covers 14 residues. Germline CDR1 MDHEN, CDR2 SYDVKM. V lost 3 bases and J 6 bases, leaving 15 bases between the germline ends.

This chain joins TRBV5-1 and TRBJ2-7, with 12 bases identical to TRBD2. Germline CDR1 is SGHRS and CDR2 is YFSETQ. J lost 6 bases, V lost 0 bases, and 16 bases had no gene match. The CDR3 covers 19 residues. The CDR3 loop is CASSLGGLAGGQSEIEQYF. The CDR3 region has the DNA TGCGCCAGCAGCTTGGGGGGGCTAGCGGGAGGGCAGTCGGAAATCGAGCAGTACTTC.

This clonotype was seen only a few times. The V and J genes are TRBV20-1 and TRBJ2-1; no clear D gene. This CDR3 spans 17 amino acids. Germline CDR1 reads DFQATT; CDR2 reads SNEGSKA (reference sequence). V was trimmed by 4 bases and J by 4 bases, leaving 23 bases between them. In nucleotides, the CDR3 is TGCAGTGCTATAGAGGATGGCGGTACCTATAGGTACAATGAGCAGTTCTTC. This translates into CSAIEDGGTYRYNEQFF.

This clonotype was counted only a few times. V is TRBV5-1 and J is TRBJ2-1; TRBD2 aligns across 10 bases. With V trimmed by 5 bases and J by 10 bases, 9 bases remained unmatched. Looked up from germline, CDR1 is SGHRS and CDR2 is YFSETQ. CDR3 length: 14 residues. The CDR3 sequence: CASRQREGPQEQFF. CDR3 nucleotides: TGCGCCAGCAGACAGCGGGAGGGCCCTCAGGAGCAGTTCTTC.

This rearrangement joins TRBV19 to TRBJ2-2; D is uncertain. Trimming cost V 3 bases and J 0 bases, with 8 bases left between them. Germline lookup yields CDR1 LNHDA and CDR2 SQIVND (reference sequence). The CDR3 consists of 15 residues. CDR3 protein: CASSIRHTNTGELFF. CDR3 coding DNA: TGTGCCAGTAGTATCCGCCATACGAACACCGGGGAGCTGTTTTTT.

This clonotype was seen a handful of times. This chain uses TRBV10-3 with TRBJ2-2; 8 bases fit TRBD1. Germline-derived CDR1 and CDR2 are ENHRY and SYGVKD. This CDR3 is built from 15 residues. V dropped 11 bases and J dropped 7; count of bases not matched to a gene: 15. The CDR3 protein is CAAARTGSRIGELFF. The CDR3 nucleotides read TGTGCCGCCGCGAGGACAGGGTCTCGAATCGGGGAGCTGTTTTTT.

The chain joins TRBV5-1 to TRBJ1-2, with 9 positions matching TRBD1. The CDR3 has 15 residues. With 3 bases clipped from V and 8 bases from J, the junction kept 11 bases outside the gene matches. CDR1 and CDR2 from the germline V gene are SGHRS and YFSETQ. CDR3 DNA sequence: TGCGCCAGCAGCTGGGGGGACAGGGAGACGAGAGGCTACACCTTC. Protein: CASSWGDRETRGYTF.

V and J are TRBV6-1 and TRBJ2-1, with a weak D call TRBD2 (5 bases). This CDR3 has 15 residues. V was pared by 8 bases and J by 3 bases, with 17 bases between. Germline CDR1 MNHNS, CDR2 SASEGT. The CDR3 loop is CASQKEGKSYNEQFF. CDR3 sequence (DNA): TGTGCCAGCCAGAAAGAGGGAAAAAGCTACAATGAGCAGTTCTTC.

The rearrangement uses TRBV5-1 and TRBJ2-2; 10 positions agree with TRBD2. The CDR3 contains 15 residues. The V gene end was trimmed by 7 bases and the J gene end by 6 bases; junction bases not matched to a gene: 9. CDR1 is SGHRS and CDR2 is YFSETQ in the germline V gene. The CDR3 region is CASAAGGSGSGELFF. The CDR3 DNA is TGCGCCAGCGCAGCGGGAGGGTCTGGTTCCGGGGAGCTGTTTTTT.

The rearrangement joins TRBV5-1 to TRBJ1-1; D ambiguous. V shed 2 bases and J shed 0 bases, with 5 bases lying between them. Looked up from germline, CDR1 is SGHRS and CDR2 is YFSETQ. There are 13 residues in the CDR3. The CDR3 region has the DNA TGCGCCAGCAGCTTCAACCTGAACACTGAAGCTTTCTTT. It is translated as CASSFNLNTEAFF. The complete variable domain, with remaining parts taken from reference TRBV5-1 and TRBJ1-1, reads KAGVTQTPRYLIKTRGQQVTLSCSPISGHRSVSWYQQTPGQGLQFLFEYFSETQRNKGNFPGRFSGRQFSNSRSEMNVSTLELGDSALYLCASSFNLNTEAFFGQGTRLTVV.

This chain links TRBV6-4 with TRBJ1-2, with a weak D call TRBD1 (5 bases). The V end lost 5 bases, the J end lost 4 bases, and 11 bases lay between the germline ends. The CDR3 runs to 13 residues. Germline CDR1 and CDR2: MRHNA and SNTAGT. In DNA, the CDR3 is TGTGCCAGCAGTAGGGACGGATCCTATGGCTACACCTTC. Residues: CASSRDGSYGYTF.

J is TRBJ2-7 and V is TRBV20-1; a weak D match, TRBD1 (6 bases). Germline V lookup: CDR1 DFQATT, CDR2 SNEGSKA (reference sequence). The CDR3 sequence is 13 residues long. The ends were cut back, 1 base at V and 6 bases at J, with 13 bases in the middle. The CDR3 DNA reads TGCAGTGCTAGAGTGCAGGGGCTAATCGAGCAGTACTTC. It translates to CSARVQGLIEQYF.

The V call is TRBV12-3 or TRBV12-4, the J call TRBJ2-7; 7 nucleotides align to TRBD2. CDR3 length: 14 residues. Trimming took 3 bases from V and 5 from J; bases not matched to a gene: 7. CDR3 sequence reads: CASSFTGTNHEQYF. The CDR3 DNA sequence: TGTGCCAGCAGTTTCACTGGGACTAACCACGAGCAGTACTTC.

This clonotype was seen more than once but under ten times. The chain is built from TRBV27 and TRBJ2-7; D perhaps matches TRBD1 (6 bases). Germline V lookup: CDR1 MNHEY, CDR2 SMNVEV (reference sequence). The germline V and J ends were trimmed by 2 bases and 9 bases, with 14 bases remaining between them. The CDR3 covers 13 residues. The CDR3 DNA is TGTGCCAGCAGTTTAGTGTTGGGGGCCGTGCAGTACTTC. This sequence encodes CASSLVLGAVQYF.

This clonotype was picked up a small number of times. The CDR3 is CASSSRLAGGIIYEQYF. The CDR3 DNA reads TGTGCCAGCAGTTCCAGACTAGCGGGAGGCATCATCTACGAGCAGTACTTC. The rearrangement uses TRBV12-3 or TRBV12-4 and TRBJ2-7; 13 bases map to TRBD2. The CDR3 extends over 17 amino acids. V shed 4 bases and J 3 bases; nucleotides not matched to a gene: 9.

This clonotype came up a few times. The junction and the germline gene differ at one end; a read error may be behind it. The rearrangement uses TRBV7-7 and TRBJ2-1, with D possibly TRBD1 on 5 matching bases. Germline-derived CDR1 and CDR2 are SSHAT and FNYEAQ (reference sequence). CDR3 size: 13 residues. CDR3 in DNA: TGTGCTAGCAGCTTAGCCCCGGACAACGGGCAGTTCTTC. Its translation is CASSLAPDNGQFF.

V is TRBV4-3 and J is TRBJ1-6; TRBD1 aligns across 11 bases. Germline CDR1 reads LGHNA; CDR2 reads YSLEER. This CDR3 is built from 15 residues. With 5 bases clipped from V and 8 bases from J, the junction kept 5 bases outside the gene matches. CDR3 in DNA: TGCGCCAGCAGCGAGCGGGACAGGGGGTATTCACCCCTCCACTTT. Translating it yields CASSERDRGYSPLHF.